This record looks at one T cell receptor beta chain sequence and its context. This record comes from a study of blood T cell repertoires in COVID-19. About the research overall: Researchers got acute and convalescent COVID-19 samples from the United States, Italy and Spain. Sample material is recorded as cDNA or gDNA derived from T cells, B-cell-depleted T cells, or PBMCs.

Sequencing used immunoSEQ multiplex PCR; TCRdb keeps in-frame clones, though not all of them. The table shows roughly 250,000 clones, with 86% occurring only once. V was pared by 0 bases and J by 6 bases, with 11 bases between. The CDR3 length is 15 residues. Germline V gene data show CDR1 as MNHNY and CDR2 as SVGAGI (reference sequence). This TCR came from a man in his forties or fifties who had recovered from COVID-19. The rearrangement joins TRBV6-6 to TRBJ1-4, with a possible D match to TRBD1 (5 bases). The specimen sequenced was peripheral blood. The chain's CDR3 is CASSYSGGGYEKLFF. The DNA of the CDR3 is TGTGCCAGCAGTTACTCGGGGGGAGGGTATGAAAAACTGTTTTTT.